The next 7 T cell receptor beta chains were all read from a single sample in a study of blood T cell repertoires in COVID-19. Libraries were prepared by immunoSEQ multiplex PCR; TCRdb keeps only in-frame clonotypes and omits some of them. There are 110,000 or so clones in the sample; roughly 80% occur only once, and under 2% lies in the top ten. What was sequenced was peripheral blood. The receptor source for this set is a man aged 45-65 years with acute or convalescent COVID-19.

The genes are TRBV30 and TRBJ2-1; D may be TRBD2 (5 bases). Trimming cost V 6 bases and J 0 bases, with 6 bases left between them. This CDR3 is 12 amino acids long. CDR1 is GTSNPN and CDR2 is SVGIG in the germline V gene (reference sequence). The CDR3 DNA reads TGTGCCTGTGAGGGCTCCTACAATGAGCAGTTCTTC. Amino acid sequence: CACEGSYNEQFF.

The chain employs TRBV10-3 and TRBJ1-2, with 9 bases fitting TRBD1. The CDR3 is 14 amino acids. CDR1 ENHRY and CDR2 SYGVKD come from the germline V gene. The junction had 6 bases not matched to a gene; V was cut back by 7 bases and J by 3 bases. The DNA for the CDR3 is TGTGCCATCACCACCGGGACAGGGCACTATGGCTACACCTTC. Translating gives CAITTGTGHYGYTF.

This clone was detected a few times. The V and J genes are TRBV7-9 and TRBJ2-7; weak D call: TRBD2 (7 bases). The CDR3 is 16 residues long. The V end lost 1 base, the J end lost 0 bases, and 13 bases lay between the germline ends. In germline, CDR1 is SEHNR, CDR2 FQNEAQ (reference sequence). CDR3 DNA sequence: TGTGCCAGCAGCTTAGGCGTGGGGGGGGCCTCCTACGAGCAGTACTTC. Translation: CASSLGVGGASYEQYF.

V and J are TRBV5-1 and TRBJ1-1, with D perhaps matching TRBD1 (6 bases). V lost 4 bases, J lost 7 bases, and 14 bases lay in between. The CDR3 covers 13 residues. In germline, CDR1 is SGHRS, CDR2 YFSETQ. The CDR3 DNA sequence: TGCGCCAGCAGCCCGGACAGCAATCTTGAAGCTTTCTTT. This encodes CASSPDSNLEAFF.

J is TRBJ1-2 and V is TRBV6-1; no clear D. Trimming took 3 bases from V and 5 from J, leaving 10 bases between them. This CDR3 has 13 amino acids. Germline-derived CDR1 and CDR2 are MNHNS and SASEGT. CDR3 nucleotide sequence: TGTGCCAGCAGTGATCCCCTAGGATATGGCTACACCTTC. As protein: CASSDPLGYGYTF.

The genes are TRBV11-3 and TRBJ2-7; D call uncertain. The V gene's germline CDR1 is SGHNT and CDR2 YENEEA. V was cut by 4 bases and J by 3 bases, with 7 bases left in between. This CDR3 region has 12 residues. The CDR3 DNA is TGTGCCAGCAGCTCCACAGACTACGAGCAGTACTTC. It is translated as CASSSTDYEQYF.

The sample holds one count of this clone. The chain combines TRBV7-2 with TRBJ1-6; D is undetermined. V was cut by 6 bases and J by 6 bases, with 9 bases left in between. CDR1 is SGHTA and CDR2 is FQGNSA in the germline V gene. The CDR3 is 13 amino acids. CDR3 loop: CASRRDLNSPLHF. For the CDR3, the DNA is TGTGCCAGCAGGAGGGATCTTAATTCACCCCTCCACTTT.